These 18 T cell receptor beta chains share one sample of origin, sequenced in a study of cytomegalovirus exposure and HLA in healthy donors (dated by TCRdb to 2017 to 2019). Library prep was done by the immunoSEQ multiplex PCR assay. TCRdb's version of the immuneACCESS table is confined to in-frame rearrangements and falls short of the full clone set. An unresolved V gene accounts for under half of the shortfall where checked; the remainder is of unknown origin. The sample table contains over 150,000 clones; only one count was recorded for about 95% of them. Clones ranked in the top ten supply approximately 1% of the sample. The sequenced sample consisted of PBMCs. These receptor sequences come from a woman between 18 and 29 years old in good health and CMV-seronegative.

CDR3 coding DNA: TGTGCCAGCTCACCAGGGAGGGCTGAAGCTTTCTTT. It specifies CASSPGRAEAFF. The chain uses TRBV18 and TRBJ1-1; D is unclear. Germline V gene data show CDR1 as KGHSH and CDR2 as LQKENI. This CDR3 region has 12 residues. Trimming cost V 2 bases and J 6 bases, with 7 bases left between them.

The table lists this clone with a count of one. The chain uses TRBV28 and TRBJ2-7, with TRBD1 identical over 8 bases. The CDR3 consists of 12 residues. J lost 2 bases, V lost 7 bases, and 1 base had no gene match. Germline CDR1 reads MDHEN; CDR2 reads SYDVKM. This chain's CDR3 is CASTDRAYEQYF. For the CDR3, the DNA is TGTGCCAGCACGGACAGGGCCTACGAGCAGTACTTC.

The chain combines TRBV2 with TRBJ1-5; D gene ambiguous. The length of the CDR3 is 15 residues. Deletions cut 2 bases from V and 0 bases from J, with 8 bases between. Germline values: CDR1 SNHLY, CDR2 FYNNEI. CDR3 loop: CASSERGYSNQPQHF. For the CDR3, the DNA is TGTGCCAGCAGTGAAAGAGGCTATAGCAATCAGCCCCAGCATTTT. The full variable domain, completed using reference TRBV2 and TRBJ1-5, is EPEVTQTPSHQVTQMGQEVILRCVPISNHLYFYWYRQILGQKVEFLVSFYNNEISEKSEIFDDQFSVERPDGSNFTLKIRSTKLEDSAMYFCASSERGYSNQPQHFGDGTRLSIL.

This rearrangement joins TRBV5-6 to TRBJ1-5; TRBD1 aligns across 7 bases. The CDR3 loop spans 14 amino acids. Germline V lookup: CDR1 SGHDT, CDR2 YYEEEE. The ends lost 4 bases at V and 4 bases at J; junction bases unmatched: 5. CDR3 DNA sequence: TGTGCCAGCAGCCGGACAGGTGTAAATCAGCCCCAGCATTTT. It codes for CASSRTGVNQPQHF.

The rearrangement links TRBV18 to TRBJ1-2; 7 bases fit TRBD1. The germline CDR1 and CDR2 sequences are KGHSH and LQKENI. The V gene end was trimmed by 6 bases and the J gene end by 3 bases; junction bases not matched to a gene: 7. This CDR3 contains 14 residues. The CDR3 sequence: CASSQTGTDYGYTF. The CDR3 region has the DNA TGTGCCAGCTCGCAGACCGGGACAGACTATGGCTACACCTTC.

The CDR3 sequence: CASSGQSSGANVLTF. For the CDR3, the DNA is TGTGCCAGCAGTGGACAGAGCTCTGGGGCCAACGTCCTGACTTTC. The rearrangement joins TRBV6-5 to TRBJ2-6, with D perhaps TRBD1 (6 bases). The V gene's germline CDR1 is MNHEY and CDR2 SVGAGI. This CDR3 comprises 15 residues. V was pared by 5 bases and J by 0 bases, with 8 bases between.

The chain carries TRBV14 and TRBJ1-6; D is ambiguous. Germline V gives CDR1 SGHDN, CDR2 FVKESK. The length of the CDR3 is 15 residues. Trimming stripped 2 bases from V and 6 bases from J, with 11 bases between. As DNA, the CDR3 is TGTGCCAGCAGCCAAATTGCAGGTTCTAATTCACCCCTCCACTTT. The encoded protein is CASSQIAGSNSPLHF.

The CDR3 DNA sequence: TGTGCCAGCAGTGAAGCCAGCGGACAGGCCGGGAATTCACCCCTCCACTTT. It is translated as CASSEASGQAGNSPLHF. The rearrangement uses TRBV2 and TRBJ1-6; 7 bases map to TRBD1. CDR3 size: 17 residues. V shed 0 bases and J 7 bases; nucleotides not matched to a gene: 9. CDR1 and CDR2 (germline): SNHLY, FYNNEI.

The chain links TRBV27 to TRBJ1-1; D unclear. This CDR3 contains 12 residues. The ends were cut back, 5 bases at V and 1 base at J, with 5 bases in the middle. CDR1 is MNHEY, CDR2 SMNVEV, per germline (reference sequence). As DNA, the CDR3 is TGTGCCAGCAGTCGGGGGAACACTGAAGCTTTCTTT. Protein sequence: CASSRGNTEAFF.

The genes are TRBV27 and TRBJ1-2; 7 bases line up with TRBD1. Germline V lookup: CDR1 MNHEY, CDR2 SMNVEV (reference sequence). This CDR3 region has 15 residues. The V segment lost 1 base and the J segment 8 bases; nucleotides outside the gene matches: 10. The chain's CDR3 is CASSLWQPGQWGYTF. CDR3 DNA sequence: TGTGCCAGCAGTTTATGGCAACCGGGACAGTGGGGCTACACCTTC.

This rearrangement joins TRBV7-9 to TRBJ2-5; D is uncertain. V lost 5 bases and J 1 base, leaving 11 bases between the germline ends. The CDR3 runs to 14 residues. Germline V gene data show CDR1 as SEHNR and CDR2 as FQNEAQ (reference sequence). CDR3 amino acids: CASSLALAQETQYF. CDR3 DNA sequence: TGTGCCAGCAGCCTGGCTTTGGCCCAAGAGACCCAGTACTTC.

The CDR3 coding sequence is TGCGCCAGCAGCCGGTCATTCGGGGGCACAGATACGCAGTATTTT. It specifies CASSRSFGGTDTQYF. This chain uses TRBV5-1 with TRBJ2-3, with a tentative D call TRBD2 (5 bases). The germline V and J ends were trimmed by 4 bases and 1 base, with 13 bases remaining between them. Germline-derived CDR1 and CDR2 are SGHRS and YFSETQ. This CDR3 spans 15 amino acids. Full variable domain (missing parts from reference TRBV5-1 and TRBJ2-3): KAGVTQTPRYLIKTRGQQVTLSCSPISGHRSVSWYQQTPGQGLQFLFEYFSETQRNKGNFPGRFSGRQFSNSRSEMNVSTLELGDSALYLCASSRSFGGTDTQYFGPGTRLTVL.

The rearrangement uses TRBV4-1 and TRBJ2-7; D is perhaps TRBD1 (7 bases). Trimming removed 6 bases from V and 6 bases from J, with 18 bases in between. Germline CDR1 MGHRA, CDR2 YSYEKL. The CDR3 totals 14 residues. The CDR3 bases are TGCGCCAGCAGTCGACAGGGAGGTAGTCTCGAGCAGTACTTC. As protein: CASSRQGGSLEQYF.

This clone was seen a single time. The chain couples TRBV6-6 to TRBJ2-5; 7 bases match TRBD2. The CDR3 is 14 residues long. V lost 7 bases to trimming and J lost 5 bases; unmatched junction nucleotides: 10. Per the germline V gene, CDR1 is MNHNY and CDR2 is SVGAGI (reference sequence). CDR3 region: CASTASRGGETQYF. DNA for the CDR3: TGTGCCAGCACCGCTTCTCGGGGAGGGGAGACCCAGTACTTC.

The rearrangement joins TRBV6-6 to TRBJ1-3, with D uncertain. V shed 6 bases and J shed 0 bases, with 6 bases lying between them. This CDR3 is built from 13 residues. CDR1 and CDR2 (germline): MNHNY, SVGAGI (reference sequence). The CDR3 protein is CASSGSSGNTIYF. The CDR3 region has the DNA TGTGCCAGCAGCGGGTCCTCTGGAAACACCATATATTTT.

The chain has TRBV5-6 and TRBJ2-1; TRBD2 agrees at 12 bases. This CDR3 spans 15 amino acids. V shed 4 bases and J 4 bases; nucleotides not matched to a gene: 3. Germline CDR1 SGHDT, CDR2 YYEEEE. CDR3 sequence: CASSVLAGGYNEQFF. CDR3 DNA: TGTGCCAGCAGCGTACTAGCGGGGGGTTACAATGAGCAGTTCTTC.

The V and J genes are TRBV4-2 and TRBJ2-3, with 9 bases identical to TRBD2. The CDR3 totals 17 residues. J was trimmed by 4 bases and V by 0 bases; bases with no gene match: 8. Germline V gene data show CDR1 as LGHNA and CDR2 as YNFKEQ. The CDR3 protein is CASSQEASSGGSDTQYF. The CDR3 bases are TGTGCCAGCAGCCAAGAGGCATCCAGCGGGGGGTCAGATACGCAGTATTTT.

The chain carries TRBV9 and TRBJ2-3; 8 bases are shared with TRBD2. CDR1 and CDR2 (germline): SGDLS, YYNGEE. The ends lost 4 bases at V and 4 bases at J; junction bases unmatched: 11. This CDR3 is 16 amino acids long. The CDR3 sequence: CASSMSGGVSADTQYF. In nucleotides, the CDR3 is TGTGCCAGCAGCATGAGCGGGGGAGTGTCGGCAGATACGCAGTATTTT.